The clone carrying this T cell receptor beta chain was counted a single time. Additional DNA sequences in this sample encode the identical CDR3. Sequencing was performed with immunoSEQ multiplex PCR; in TCRdb, only in-frame clones are kept and a portion is missing. The sample contains over 450,000 clones, around nine tenths of which appear only once. The data stem from a study of blood T cell repertoires in COVID-19. Looking at the study overall: There were acute and convalescent COVID-19 samples, and they came from the United States, Italy and Spain.

Trimming removed 3 bases at V and 8 bases at J, with 7 bases between. The CDR3 is 12 amino acids. The chain links TRBV12-3 or TRBV12-4 to TRBJ1-4; possible D gene TRBD1, 5 bases. This TCR came from a woman between 50 and 59 years old with COVID-19, enrolled during active disease. Material: peripheral blood. The CDR3 is CASSLGGEKLFF. The CDR3, as DNA: TGTGCCAGCAGTTTGGGGGGGGAAAAACTGTTTTTT.